Listed below are T cell receptor beta chains from one sample, sequenced in a study of somatic mutations in cytotoxic T cells in rheumatoid arthritis. Clones were sequenced by immunoSEQ multiplex PCR, and TCRdb holds only the in-frame ones, with some missing. The sample lists 9,000 or so clones, just under 80% occurring once. The sequencing input was CD8+ T cells sorted from blood. The receptors were sampled from an adult with rheumatoid arthritis. Each CDR3 is given with its conserved first and last residue. D genes are given only for firm matches. Not all rows give a size; the values are once, few, many and, for expanded clones, a class.

D gene	CDR3 length	clone size	V gene	J gene	CDR3 DNA	CDR3 protein
TRBD2	15	once	TRBV6-6	TRBJ2-2	TGTGCCAGCAGTTTACTGCTTTCGGGACTAGCGGGAGTGTTTTTT	CASSLLLSGLAGVFF
-	15	-	TRBV2	TRBJ1-5	TGTGCCAGCAGTGCGGCAGCTAGGGGTTTTCAGCCCCAGCATTTT	CASSAAARGFQPQHF
-	12	-	TRBV6-5	TRBJ1-1	TGTGCCAGCAGTTACCGAGGGGGGGCAGCTTTCTTT	CASSYRGGAAFF
TRBD1	18	-	TRBV5-1	TRBJ2-2	TGCGCCAGCAGCTTTACTCCTCGGACAGGATCATCACCCGGGGAGCTGTTTTTT	CASSFTPRTGSSPGELFF
TRBD1	17	once	TRBV5-6	TRBJ2-2	TGTGCCAGCAGCCGTATTGGACAGGGGTCTAACACCGGGGAGCTGTTTTTT	CASSRIGQGSNTGELFF
-	15	-	TRBV7-8	TRBJ2-1	TGTGCCAGCATTTCTGGAGCTACAGGGTACAATGAGCAGTTCTTC	CASISGATGYNEQFF
-	15	-	TRBV7-9	TRBJ1-2	TGTGCCAGCGCTCCTTCAGAGGGGCCGCTTTATGGCTACACCTTC	CASAPSEGPLYGYTF
-	14	-	TRBV6-4	TRBJ1-1	TGTGCCAGCAGTGACTCCTATCTGAACACTGAAGCTTTCTTT	CASSDSYLNTEAFF
-	13	-	TRBV7-9	TRBJ1-2	TGTGCCAGCAGACCCGGATCAAACTATGGCTACACCTTC	CASRPGSNYGYTF
-	14	-	TRBV19	TRBJ2-2	TGTGCCAGTACCGTCCAGGGTTATTCCGGGGAGCTGTTTTTT	CASTVQGYSGELFF
TRBD1	15	-	TRBV27	TRBJ2-1	TGTGCCAGCAGTCCGGGGGACAGGGCCTACAATGAGCAGTTCTTC	CASSPGDRAYNEQFF
TRBD2	14	-	TRBV27	TRBJ2-7	TGTGCCAGCAGTTTACGGGGGGTAGCCTACGAGCAGTACTTC	CASSLRGVAYEQYF
-	14	-	TRBV9	TRBJ1-2	TGTGCCAGCAGCGTAGTGGGGGCCAACTATGGCTACACCTTC	CASSVVGANYGYTF
-	18	-	TRBV11-2	TRBJ2-1	TGTGCCAGCAGCTTAGTTTCGGGGGATAGGGGGCCCTACAATGAGCAGTTCTTC	CASSLVSGDRGPYNEQFF
-	12	once	TRBV18	TRBJ2-3	TGTGCCAGCTCACCGAACACAGATACGCAGTATTTT	CASSPNTDTQYF
-	14	once	TRBV7-9	TRBJ2-1	TGTGCCAGCAGCCAAACAGACAGTACCAATGAGCAGTTCTTC	CASSQTDSTNEQFF
-	15	-	TRBV6-4	TRBJ1-1	TGTGCCAGCAGTGACTCGTTCGGGCTCGGGGCTGAAGCTTTCTTT	CASSDSFGLGAEAFF
-	14	-	TRBV7-9	TRBJ1-1	TGTGCCAGCAGCTTGGACCAGTGGAACACTGAAGCTTTCTTT	CASSLDQWNTEAFF
-	12	-	TRBV6-5	TRBJ1-5	TGTGCCAGCAGTTACCCGGGTCAGCCCCAGCATTTT	CASSYPGQPQHF
-	16	-	TRBV7-3	TRBJ2-1	TGTGCCAGCAGCCGTCCAGCCGCGGGACAAAGGAATGGGCAGTTCTTC	CASSRPAAGQRNGQFF
TRBD2	14	-	TRBV6-1	TRBJ2-1	TGTGCCACCCACCGGGGAGCGGGGGCGAATGAGCAGTTCTTC	CATHRGAGANEQFF
-	14	-	TRBV9	TRBJ1-5	TGTGCCAGCAGCAGCGGGCAATTTAATCAGCCCCAGCATTTT	CASSSGQFNQPQHF
-	16	-	TRBV19	TRBJ2-1	TGTGCCAGTAGTATTTACGGAGTGAGCTCCTACAATGAGCAGTTCTTC	CASSIYGVSSYNEQFF
TRBD2	16	-	TRBV5-5	TRBJ2-3	TGTGCCAGCAGCTTGGGACTAGCGGGGGGGCCAGATACGCAGTATTTT	CASSLGLAGGPDTQYF
TRBD2	17	-	TRBV9	TRBJ2-1	TGTGCCAGCAGCACCCCTAGCGGGGGGGTTAACTACAATGAGCAGTTCTTC	CASSTPSGGVNYNEQFF
-	14	few	TRBV21-1	TRBJ1-2	TGTGCCAGCAGATGTCAGGGGGTTAACTATGGCTACACCTTC	CASRCQGVNYGYTF
TRBD1	15	once	TRBV6-5	TRBJ2-2	TGTGCCAGCAGTTACGTGCAGGGGGCGCCCGGGGAGCTGTTTTTT	CASSYVQGAPGELFF
TRBD1	15	-	TRBV28	TRBJ1-5	TGTGCCAGCAGGACCCGGGACAGGGGGTCTCAGCCCCAGCATTTT	CASRTRDRGSQPQHF
-	13	-	TRBV29-1	TRBJ2-2	TGCAGCGTTTCGGACGGGAACACCGGGGAGCTGTTTTTT	CSVSDGNTGELFF
-	14	-	TRBV6-1	TRBJ1-3	TGTGCCAGCAGTGATGGGGTCTCTGGAAACACCATATATTTT	CASSDGVSGNTIYF
TRBD2	14	-	TRBV2	TRBJ2-3	TGTGCCAGCAGTGACCGGGGGGGCCAAGATACGCAGTATTTT	CASSDRGGQDTQYF
TRBD2	16	few	TRBV5-1	TRBJ2-5	TGCGCCAGCAGCGACAGACTAGCGGGAGGGGAGGAGACCCAGTACTTC	CASSDRLAGGEETQYF
-	13	-	TRBV30	TRBJ1-1	TGTGCCTGGAGCACCCAGGATCGTTCAGCAGCTTTCTTT	CAWSTQDRSAAFF
-	14	-	TRBV11-2	TRBJ2-2	TGTGCCAGCAGCTTATTACCGGACACCGGGGAGCTGTTTTTT	CASSLLPDTGELFF
-	15	-	TRBV4-1	TRBJ1-4	TGCGCCAGCAGCCAGGCCGGGCCAGGCAGTGAAAAACTGTTTTTT	CASSQAGPGSEKLFF
-	14	few	TRBV6-5	TRBJ2-3	TGTGCCAGCAGTTACTCGGGTCCCACAGATACGCAGTATTTT	CASSYSGPTDTQYF
TRBD2	15	-	TRBV12-5	TRBJ2-1	TGTGCTAGTGGTCCCGGACTAGCGGGAGCCAATGAGCAGTTCTTC	CASGPGLAGANEQFF